This passage covers 21 T cell receptor beta chains from one sample sequenced in a study of OX40 agonist ivuxolimab in advanced cancers. Libraries were prepared by immunoSEQ multiplex PCR; TCRdb keeps only in-frame clonotypes and omits some of them. Of about 100,000 clones listed, less than 85% were seen once; the top ten hold around 5.9%. Material: CD4+ or CD8+ T cells sorted from blood, obtained in a trial of the OX40 agonist ivuxolimab. The receptors were gathered from an adult with an advanced solid tumor such as melanoma, head and neck, liver or kidney cancer.

The CDR3 here is CASSYLQGPSYNEQFF. The CDR3 region has the DNA TGTGCCAGCAGTTACCTACAGGGGCCGTCCTACAATGAGCAGTTCTTC. The chain joins TRBV6-5 to TRBJ2-1, with 7 bases matching TRBD1. Germline assignment: CDR1 MNHEY and CDR2 SVGAGI. V lost 2 bases to trimming and J lost 1 base; unmatched junction nucleotides: 5. The CDR3 consists of 16 residues.

The chain employs TRBV15 and TRBJ2-1; 10 nucleotides match TRBD2. V shed 5 bases and J 6 bases; nucleotides not matched to a gene: 10. Per the germline V gene, CDR1 is LNHNV and CDR2 is YYDKDF (reference sequence). This CDR3 is 16 amino acids long. CDR3 region: CATSVAEREGSNEQFF. The CDR3, as DNA: TGTGCCACCAGCGTGGCCGAGCGGGAGGGGAGCAATGAGCAGTTCTTC.

J is TRBJ1-5 and V is TRBV5-5, with D tentatively TRBD1 (6 bases). Trimming stripped 4 bases from V and 3 bases from J, with 14 bases between. This CDR3 region has 15 residues. Germline CDR1 and CDR2: SGHKS and YYEKEE (reference sequence). In nucleotides, the CDR3 is TGTGCCAGCAGCGTCGGGACATACGACAATCAGCCCCAGCATTTT. Translation: CASSVGTYDNQPQHF.

This chain uses TRBV2 with TRBJ1-2; D not resolved. The CDR3 sequence is 14 residues long. Germline V gives CDR1 SNHLY, CDR2 FYNNEI. The V end lost 4 bases, the J end lost 0 bases, and 9 bases lay between the germline ends. In DNA form, the CDR3 reads TGTGCCAGCAGTGTGGATAGATCTAACTATGGCTACACCTTC. Translated, it gives CASSVDRSNYGYTF.

This chain connects TRBV6-5 to TRBJ1-2; 7 positions match TRBD1. With V trimmed by 11 bases and J by 8 bases, 8 bases remained unmatched. The CDR3 is made up of 11 amino acids. CDR1 and CDR2 (germline): MNHEY, SVGAGI. The CDR3 sequence: CAATRGLGYTF. CDR3 bases: TGTGCCGCCACTAGGGGGCTGGGCTACACCTTC.

V usage is TRBV5-1 and J usage is TRBJ2-3; D remains ambiguous. The CDR3 loop spans 12 amino acids. Trimming removed 0 bases from V and 6 bases from J, with 5 bases in between. CDR1 and CDR2 (germline): SGHRS, YFSETQ. The DNA for the CDR3 is TGCGCCAGCAGCTTGGAGTGGGATACGCAGTATTTT. Translating gives CASSLEWDTQYF.

The chain employs TRBV5-1 and TRBJ2-7; 7 bases are a match to TRBD2. The J segment lost 2 bases and the V segment lost 1 base, leaving 9 bases of the junction unmatched. CDR3 length: 16 amino acids. Germline CDR1 is SGHRS and CDR2 is YFSETQ. CDR3 nucleotide sequence: TGCGCCAGCAGCTTGCCGACTGCGGGGGATACCTACGAGCAGTACTTC. This encodes CASSLPTAGDTYEQYF.

The J gene is TRBJ1-4, the V gene TRBV11-2; tentative D call: TRBD1 (6 bases). Germline V gene sequence: CDR1 SGHAT, CDR2 FQNNGV. Trimming stripped 1 base from V and 8 bases from J, with 17 bases between. This CDR3 has 16 amino acids. CDR3: CASSLVGRGREEKLFF. Here the CDR3 DNA reads TGTGCCAGCAGCTTAGTAGGCAGGGGCCGGGAGGAAAAACTGTTTTTT.

The chain carries TRBV5-1 and TRBJ2-7, with D possibly being TRBD1 (6 bases). The V end was cut by 4 bases, the J end by 5 bases, with 13 bases between. CDR1 and CDR2 from the germline V gene are SGHRS and YFSETQ. CDR3 length equals 13 residues. This chain's CDR3 is CASSQGFRDEQYF. CDR3 DNA: TGCGCCAGCAGCCAGGGGTTTAGGGACGAGCAGTACTTC.

The genes are TRBV29-1 and TRBJ2-1; 7 positions agree with TRBD2. Germline CDR1 and CDR2: SQVTM and ANQGSEA. Unmatched junction bases numbered 8, after V lost 6 bases and J lost 0 bases. The CDR3 sequence is 15 residues long. The chain's CDR3 is CSVALAGPSYNEQFF. The CDR3 DNA follows: TGCAGCGTCGCCTTAGCGGGCCCCTCCTACAATGAGCAGTTCTTC.

The gene calls are TRBV7-9 and TRBJ1-2; 9 bases fit TRBD1. The CDR3 has 15 amino acids. J was trimmed by 7 bases and V by 4 bases; bases with no gene match: 10. The germline V gene encodes CDR1 SEHNR and CDR2 FQNEAQ (reference sequence). CDR3 in DNA: TGTGCCAGCAGCTCGACCGGGACAGGGATTCGTGGCTACACCTTC. It is translated as CASSSTGTGIRGYTF.

The genes are TRBV4-1 and TRBJ1-2; D gene ambiguous. This CDR3 spans 13 amino acids. Trimming took 0 bases from V and 7 from J, leaving 9 bases between them. Germline V lookup: CDR1 MGHRA, CDR2 YSYEKL. For the CDR3, the DNA is TGCGCCAGCAGCCAAGAAATAGCGAGTGGCTACACCTTC. It specifies CASSQEIASGYTF.

The genes are TRBV28 and TRBJ2-5; possible D gene TRBD2, 5 bases. CDR1 and CDR2 from the germline V gene are MDHEN and SYDVKM. Between the trimmed V and J ends, which lost 5 bases and 7 bases, there was a span of 20 bases. The CDR3 contains 15 residues. The CDR3 reads CASSRTQGSSGTQYF. For the CDR3, the DNA is TGTGCCAGCAGTAGAACCCAAGGGAGTTCAGGGACCCAGTACTTC. Full variable domain (outside the CDR3, taken from reference TRBV28 and TRBJ2-5): DVKVTQSSRYLVKRTGEKVFLECVQDMDHENMFWYRQDPGLGLRLIYFSYDVKMKEKGDIPEGYSVSREKKERFSLILESASTNQTSMYLCASSRTQGSSGTQYFGPGTRLLVL.

The chain uses TRBV28 and TRBJ1-1; 8 bases line up with TRBD1. Trimming at V came to 5 bases and at J to 4 bases, leaving 9 bases not matched to a gene. The CDR3 runs to 15 residues. Germline V gene data show CDR1 as MDHEN and CDR2 as SYDVKM. In nucleotides, the CDR3 is TGTGCCAGCAGTCTCCCAGGGGGCGCAGGCACTGAAGCTTTCTTT. Residues: CASSLPGGAGTEAFF.

CDR3 amino acids: CASTGAGGFPGNTIYF. As DNA, the CDR3 is TGTGCCAGCACCGGGGCAGGGGGCTTCCCTGGAAACACCATATATTTT. The rearrangement uses TRBV2 and TRBJ1-3; 8 bases are shared with TRBD1. Trimming at V came to 7 bases and at J to 2 bases, leaving 10 bases not matched to a gene. The germline CDR1 and CDR2 sequences are SNHLY and FYNNEI. The CDR3 extends over 16 amino acids.

The chain employs TRBV10-1 and TRBJ1-2; 8 nucleotides match TRBD1. CDR3 size: 13 residues. The junction had 1 base not matched to a gene; V was cut back by 3 bases and J by 4 bases. CDR1 is WNHNN and CDR2 is SYGVQD in the germline V gene (reference sequence). The CDR3 bases are TGCGCCAGCAGTGATACAGGGGGCTATGGCTACACCTTC. Protein product: CASSDTGGYGYTF.

A remark on this clone: This specimen includes other DNA sequences encoding the same CDR3. J is TRBJ1-5 and V is TRBV12-5, with a weak D call TRBD1 (6 bases). With 1 base removed from V and 6 bases from J, the gap between germline ends came to 13 bases. Germline V gene sequence: CDR1 LGHNT, CDR2 FRNRAP. The CDR3 extends over 15 amino acids. This CDR3 reads CASGLGTGTGQPQHF. The CDR3 DNA reads as TGTGCTAGTGGTTTGGGTACAGGGACGGGTCAGCCCCAGCATTTT. Complete variable domain (other parts from reference TRBV12-5 and TRBJ1-5): DARVTQTPRHKVTEMGQEVTMRCQPILGHNTVFWYRQTMMQGLELLAYFRNRAPLDDSGMPKDRFSAEMPDATLATLKIQPSEPRDSAVYFCASGLGTGTGQPQHFGDGTRLSIL.

This sequence joins TRBV6-6 and TRBJ2-1, with a tentative D call TRBD2 (5 bases). Germline lookup yields CDR1 MNHNY and CDR2 SVGAGI (reference sequence). The CDR3 length is 14 residues. V dropped 2 bases and J dropped 3 bases, with 8 bases sitting between them. In DNA form, the CDR3 reads TGTGCCAGCAGTTACATGGCGGGCTACAATGAGCAGTTCTTC. Protein sequence: CASSYMAGYNEQFF.

The rearrangement joins TRBV6-1 to TRBJ2-7, with D hard to call. V was shortened by 0 bases and J by 2 bases, with 14 bases between the two germline ends. Germline-derived CDR1 and CDR2 are MNHNS and SASEGT. There are 16 residues in the CDR3. The CDR3 is CASSEALKDVAYEQYF. CDR3 bases: TGTGCCAGCAGTGAAGCGCTAAAGGACGTAGCCTACGAGCAGTACTTC.

V and J are TRBV14 and TRBJ2-7; the match to TRBD2 covers 11 bases. Germline V gives CDR1 SGHDN, CDR2 FVKESK. J lost 4 bases, V lost 2 bases, and 4 bases had no gene match. This CDR3 has 15 residues. CDR3 amino acids: CASSQRLAGYYEQYF. As DNA, the CDR3 is TGTGCCAGCAGCCAAAGACTAGCGGGATATTACGAGCAGTACTTC.

The V gene is TRBV13, the J gene TRBJ1-4, with 7 bases that match TRBD1. This CDR3 is built from 14 residues. Trimming cost V 5 bases and J 7 bases; bases outside gene matches: 7. CDR1 and CDR2 (germline): PRHDT, FYEKMQ (reference sequence). CDR3 coding DNA: TGTGCCAGCAGCCCTGACAGGGTGGGTGAAAAACTGTTTTTT. This translates into CASSPDRVGEKLFF. The variable domain in full, with the rest retrieved from reference TRBV13 and TRBJ1-4, is AAGVIQSPRHLIKEKRETATLKCYPIPRHDTVYWYQQGPGQDPQFLISFYEKMQSDKGSIPDRFSAQQFSDYHSELNMSSLELGDSALYFCASSPDRVGEKLFFGSGTQLSVL.